The source of this TCR beta chain is a study of identifying expanded T cells in peripheral blood. Whole-study findings and limits: Across healthy donors, higher total template counts meant significantly greater roughly two-week count variance.

Germline loops: CDR1 SGHTA, CDR2 FQGNSA. The CDR3 consists of 15 residues. Trimming removed 3 bases at V and 1 base at J, with 13 bases between. Notes on this clone: The antigen remains unidentified.

TCRdb's copy holds only in-frame clones and misses some; the assay was immunoSEQ multiplex PCR. The data contain tens of thousands of clones, roughly 84% of them singletons. Source material: blood. The TCR sequence derives from a person aged 18-70 years in good health. V and J are TRBV7-2 and TRBJ2-7; D is possibly TRBD2 (5 bases). CDR3 amino acids: CASSFGVTLSYEQYF. CDR3 nucleotides: TGTGCCAGCAGCTTCGGGGTTACGTTGTCCTACGAGCAGTACTTC. Drawing the rest from reference TRBV7-2 and TRBJ2-7, the complete variable domain is GAGVSQSPSNKVTEKGKDVELRCDPISGHTALYWYRQSLGQGLEFLIYFQGNSAPDKSGLPSDRFSAERTGGSVSTLTIQRTQQEDSAVYLCASSFGVTLSYEQYFGPGTRLTVT.